The entry that follows covers one T cell receptor beta chain sequence. This receptor's antigen is unknown. Base-call qualities are not available, and no considerably larger clone is one nucleotide away. These data are taken from a study of regulatory T cells in long-lasting Graves disease (dated by TCRdb to 2020 to 2022). For context, the study as a whole: In the newly diagnosed Graves' disease group, patients had been taking antithyroid drugs for less than 3 months. Patients with persistent Graves' disease were compared with patients with newly diagnosed Graves' disease using TCR sequencing and RNA sequencing of peripheral blood. The study took place in China and was registered as a clinical trial. TCR sequencing covered around 13 persistent and roughly 20 newly diagnosed Graves' disease patients, around 33 samples in total. Points the paper makes about the study in general: Only peripheral blood was studied, because thyroid tissue, the primary lesion, was inaccessible. Persistent disease showed preferential use of TRBV28, TRBJ1-2 and TRBJ2-5, whereas newly diagnosed disease favored TRBV20-1 and TRBJ2-1. A larger number of public clonotypes was shared among persistent patients (approximately 2,500) than among newly diagnosed patients (roughly 1,000). As a limitation, the authors acknowledged that the small sample size may reduce accuracy. Sequencing and analysis were limited to the TCR beta chain. Persistent Graves' disease patients showed lower TCR Shannon entropy and fewer highly expanded clones than newly diagnosed patients, suggesting clonal expansion.

Libraries were built with multiplex PCR. Sequencing instrument: Illumina HiSeq 4000. CDR3 regions were amplified by Arm-PCR with iRepertoire HTBI primers to construct TCR beta libraries. Before sequencing, the PCR products went through gel purification. The study's own analysis went as follows. Gene usage analysis of CDR3 amino acid clonotypes relied on the roughly 67 TRBV and about 13 TRBJ segments identified across samples. COPE and FqMerger were used to merge filtered high-quality paired reads into contigs. Contigs were aligned with BLAST to IMGT TRBV, TRBD and TRBJ reference genes, and CDR3 was defined per IMGT. Any clonotype with a frequency above 0.1% was counted as a highly expanded clone. Shannon entropy served as the measure of repertoire diversity, while the Gini coefficient captured V-J evenness. A clonotype found in more than one individual was treated as public. Through fastp at Q25 and MiXCR, TCRdb rebuilt clones from the public reads, retaining in-frame beta chains. Here each entry gathers all rows of one CDR3 protein and keeps the most common genes and DNA. For this entry, the V and J calls and clone size follow TCRdb and not the study's own pipeline. The sample contains 400,000 to 500,000 distinct CDR3 sequences, 14% of them found a single time. The top ten clones comprise over 15% of the sample.

The CDR3 contains 14 residues, cysteine and phenylalanine counted. The read is trimmed to its CDR3 DNA, 42 bases read in frame from base 1. According to the germline V gene (reference sequence), CDR1 reads LNHDA and CDR2 reads SQIVND. The germline V and J ends show losses of 11 bases and 3 bases respectively, and no gene match explains 11 bases of the junction. The intended sense of this specimen's time point label: newly diagnosed GD, antithyroid drugs for less than 3 months. RNA was extracted from PBMCs in TRIzol for both TCR sequencing and RNA sequencing. The diagnosis of Graves' disease followed American Thyroid Association guidelines. Patients for the study were recruited at an endocrinology department in Xi'an, China. From each patient, 7.5 to 9.5 milliliters of peripheral blood was collected into an EDTA anticoagulant tube. Ficoll Paque Plus density gradient separation was used to isolate PBMCs, and no further T cell sorting was done. An Agilent 2100 Bioanalyzer and agarose gel were used to check RNA quality, and a NanoDrop 2000 was used to measure RNA concentration.

The sample was also reused in another study, on T cells in Graves' hyperthyroidism and ophthalmopathy. From the second report: A patient counted as having stable Graves' hyperthyroidism if no progression to ophthalmopathy occurred over 18 months of follow-up. The hyperthyroidism patients were between 18 and 65 years old and newly diagnosed, with a disease duration of less than 2 months. Patients with uncontrolled infections, other autoimmune diseases, pregnancy or lactation were excluded. Clinical symptoms, serum thyroxine and TRAb, thyroid ultrasound, and orbital computed tomography formed the basis for the diagnoses. The first round of RT-PCR for the TCR CDR3 was performed with the HTBI primer set and the Qiagen OneStep RT-PCR kit. Most expanded thyroid clonotypes (frequency above 0.001) were also detected in blood, suggesting blood repertoires may reflect thyroid immune responses. A model built on a 13 V-J signature distinguished ophthalmopathy from stable hyperthyroidism, reaching about 88% sensitivity and about 81% specificity in cross-validation and 80%/75% in testing. During validation, the model predicted progression to ophthalmopathy a median of around 6 months ahead of onset, with more than 55% sensitivity and almost 75% specificity. To identify TCR V-J signatures that set the groups apart, the researchers used a discovery cohort of approximately 98 patients, made up of under 45 with Graves' ophthalmopathy and some 60 with stable Graves' hyperthyroidism. An independent validation cohort of around 19 hyperthyroidism patients and 17 patients who later progressed to ophthalmopathy tested prospective prediction of ophthalmopathy. The roughly 100 discovery patients were randomly divided into training and test sets at a 7:3 ratio. The study also compared thyroid tissue and blood T-cell repertoires from more than 5 Graves' hyperthyroidism patients. After sampling, hyperthyroidism patients received methimazole starting at 30 mg daily, and ophthalmopathy patients received high-dose intravenous methylprednisolone. Libraries were constructed in a second round of multiplex PCR, after which size selection and purification were performed. Paired-end sequencing of the libraries was performed with 100 bp reads on an Illumina HiSeq2000. Raw data were processed with SOAPnuke, discarding reads with adapters, uncalled bases, mean Phred below 15, or no exact constant-primer or identifier match. High-quality paired reads were merged using COPE v1.2.5, and each unique nucleotide sequence was defined as a clonotype. MiTCR v1.1 was used to align clonotypes to the IMGT TRBV, TRBD and TRBJ reference segments. Only V-J combinations with frequency above 0.0001, covering 99% to 99.2% of repertoires, were analysed. A TCS score was defined as the ratio between F50 (clonal expansion) and ExV (chaos), using BLOSUM62-based TCRdist between CDR3 peptides within each V-J. Welch's t-statistics and random forest reduced fewer than 550 V-J features to fewer than 15, which were used in a naive Bayes classifier (R e1071). Sample size was not statistically predetermined, and blinding of investigators to group allocation was not performed. According to the paper, TCR Vbeta CDR3 sequencing was carried out on approximately 140 peripheral blood samples, which came from 40 to 45 ophthalmopathy, around 75 hyperthyroidism and roughly 17 progressor patients.

This TCR was sampled from a woman in her fifties or sixties with Graves disease. Donor details come from another sample of the same person, matched by shared clones. The sample in question was peripheral blood mononuclear cells (PBMCs), obtained at new diagnosis, from a patient treated with antithyroid drugs. The chain uses TRBV19 and TRBJ1-2, with 8 bases in between that match TRBD1. The DNA sequence follows: TGTGCCGTCAAGCAACAGGGGGTTGACTATGGCTACACCTTC. Its protein reads: CAVKQQGVDYGYTF.